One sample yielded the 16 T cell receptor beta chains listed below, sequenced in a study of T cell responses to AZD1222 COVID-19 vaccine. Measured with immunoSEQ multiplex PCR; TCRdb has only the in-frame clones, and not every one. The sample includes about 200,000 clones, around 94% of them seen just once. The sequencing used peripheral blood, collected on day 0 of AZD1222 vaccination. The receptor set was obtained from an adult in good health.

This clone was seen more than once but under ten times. CDR3 region: CASDSGTGAGANTEAFF. The CDR3 DNA reads TGCGCCAGCGACTCCGGGACAGGGGCTGGGGCTAACACTGAAGCTTTCTTT. The J gene is TRBJ1-1, the V gene TRBV5-1; 10 bases align to TRBD1. CDR1 SGHRS and CDR2 YFSETQ come from the germline V gene. The CDR3 contains 17 residues. J was trimmed by 2 bases and V by 7 bases; bases with no gene match: 14.

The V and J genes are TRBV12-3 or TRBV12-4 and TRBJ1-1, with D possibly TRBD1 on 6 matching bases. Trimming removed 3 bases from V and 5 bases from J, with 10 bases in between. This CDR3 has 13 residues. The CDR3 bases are TGTGCCAGCAGTTTGCGGGGGCGGACTGAAGCTTTCTTT. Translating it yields CASSLRGRTEAFF.

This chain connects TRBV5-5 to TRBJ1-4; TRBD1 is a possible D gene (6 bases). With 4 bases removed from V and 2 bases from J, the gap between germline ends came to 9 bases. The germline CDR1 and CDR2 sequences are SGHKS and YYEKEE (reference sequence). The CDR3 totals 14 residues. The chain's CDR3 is CASSQGHTNEKLFF. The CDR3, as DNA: TGTGCCAGCAGCCAGGGGCACACTAATGAAAAACTGTTTTTT.

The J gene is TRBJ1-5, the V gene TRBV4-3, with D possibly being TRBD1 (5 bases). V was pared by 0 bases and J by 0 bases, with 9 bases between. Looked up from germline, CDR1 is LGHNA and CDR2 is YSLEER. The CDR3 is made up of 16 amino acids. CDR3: CASSQDRVNSNQPQHF. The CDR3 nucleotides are TGCGCCAGCAGCCAAGACAGGGTGAATAGCAATCAGCCCCAGCATTTT.

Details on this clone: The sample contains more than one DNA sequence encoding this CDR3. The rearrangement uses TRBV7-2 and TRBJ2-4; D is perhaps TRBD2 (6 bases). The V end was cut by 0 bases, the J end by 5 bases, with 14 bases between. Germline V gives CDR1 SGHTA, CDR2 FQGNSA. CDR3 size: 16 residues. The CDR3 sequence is CASSLARRGAENIQYF. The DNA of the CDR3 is TGTGCCAGCAGCTTAGCTCGGCGGGGCGCCGAAAACATTCAGTACTTC.

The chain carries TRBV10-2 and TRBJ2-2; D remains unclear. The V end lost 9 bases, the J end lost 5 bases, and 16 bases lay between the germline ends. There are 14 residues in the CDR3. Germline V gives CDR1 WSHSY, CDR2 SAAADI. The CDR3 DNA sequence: TGCGCCAGTAGAGCGCAGGTGGGGACCGGGGAGCTGTTTTTT. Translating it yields CASRAQVGTGELFF.

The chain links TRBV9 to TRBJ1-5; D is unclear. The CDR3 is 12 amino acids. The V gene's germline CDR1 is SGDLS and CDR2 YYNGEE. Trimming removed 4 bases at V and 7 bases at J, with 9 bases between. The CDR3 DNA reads TGTGCCAGCAGCTCCGGACGCCAGCCCCAGCATTTT. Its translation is CASSSGRQPQHF.

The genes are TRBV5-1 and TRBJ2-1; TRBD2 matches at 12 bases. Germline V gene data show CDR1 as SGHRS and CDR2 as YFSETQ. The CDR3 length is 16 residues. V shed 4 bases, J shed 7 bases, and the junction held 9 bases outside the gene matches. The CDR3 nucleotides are TGCGCCAGCAGCAGACTAGCGGGGGTTATAGGGAATGAGCAGTTCTTC. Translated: CASSRLAGVIGNEQFF. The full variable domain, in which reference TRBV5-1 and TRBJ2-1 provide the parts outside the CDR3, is KAGVTQTPRYLIKTRGQQVTLSCSPISGHRSVSWYQQTPGQGLQFLFEYFSETQRNKGNFPGRFSGRQFSNSRSEMNVSTLELGDSALYLCASSRLAGVIGNEQFFGPGTRLTVL.

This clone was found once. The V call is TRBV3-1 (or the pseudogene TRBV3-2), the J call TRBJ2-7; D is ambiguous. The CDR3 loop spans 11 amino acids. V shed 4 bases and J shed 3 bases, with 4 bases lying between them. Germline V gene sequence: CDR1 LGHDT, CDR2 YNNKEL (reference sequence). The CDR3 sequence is CASSLLYEQYF. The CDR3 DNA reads TGTGCCAGCAGCCTTCTCTACGAGCAGTACTTC.

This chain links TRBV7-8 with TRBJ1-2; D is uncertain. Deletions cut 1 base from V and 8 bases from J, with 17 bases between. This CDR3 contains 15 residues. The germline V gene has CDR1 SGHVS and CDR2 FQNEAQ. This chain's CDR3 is CASSLGVEGGRGYTF. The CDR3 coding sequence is TGTGCCAGCAGCTTAGGGGTCGAGGGAGGTCGGGGCTACACCTTC.

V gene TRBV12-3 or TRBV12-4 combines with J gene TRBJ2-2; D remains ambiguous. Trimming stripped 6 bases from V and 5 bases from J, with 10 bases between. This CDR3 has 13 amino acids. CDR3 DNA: TGTGCCAGCAGGGAGACACCGACCGGGGAGCTGTTTTTT. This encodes CASRETPTGELFF.

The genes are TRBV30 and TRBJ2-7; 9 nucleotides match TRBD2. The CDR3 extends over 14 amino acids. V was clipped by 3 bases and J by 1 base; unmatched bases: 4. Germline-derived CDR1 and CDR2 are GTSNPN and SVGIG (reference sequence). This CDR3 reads CAWRTSGGSYEQYF. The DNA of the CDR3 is TGTGCCTGGAGGACTAGCGGAGGATCCTACGAGCAGTACTTC.

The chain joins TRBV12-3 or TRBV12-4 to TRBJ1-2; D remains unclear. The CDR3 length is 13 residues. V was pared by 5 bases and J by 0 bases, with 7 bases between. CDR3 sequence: CASSPAANYGYTF. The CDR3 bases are TGTGCCAGCAGTCCCGCGGCTAACTATGGCTACACCTTC.

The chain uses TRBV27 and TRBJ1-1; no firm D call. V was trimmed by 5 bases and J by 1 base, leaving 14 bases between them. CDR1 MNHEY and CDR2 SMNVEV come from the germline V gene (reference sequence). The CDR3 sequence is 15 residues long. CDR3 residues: CASSPMEFWNTEAFF. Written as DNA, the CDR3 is TGTGCCAGCAGTCCGATGGAGTTCTGGAACACTGAAGCTTTCTTT.

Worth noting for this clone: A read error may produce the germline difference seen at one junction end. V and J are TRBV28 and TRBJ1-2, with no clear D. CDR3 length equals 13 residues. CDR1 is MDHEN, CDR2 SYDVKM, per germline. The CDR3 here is CASSPSVTYGYTF. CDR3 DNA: TGTGCCAGCAGTCCCTCGGTGACCTATGGTTACACCTTC.

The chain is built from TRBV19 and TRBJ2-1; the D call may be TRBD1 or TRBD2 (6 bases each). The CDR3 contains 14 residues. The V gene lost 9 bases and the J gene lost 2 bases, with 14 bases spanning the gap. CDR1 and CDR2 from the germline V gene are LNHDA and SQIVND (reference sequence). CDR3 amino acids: CASNWGAPYNEQFF. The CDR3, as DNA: TGTGCCAGCAACTGGGGGGCACCCTACAATGAGCAGTTCTTC.